The rows below give T cell receptor beta chains drawn from one sample of a study of vaccination and CD4 T cells after COVID-19. Antigens of these TCRs are unknown. TCRdb re-derived calls from the PCR reads in MiXCR, one entry per CDR3 protein. Here the sample spans 15,000 to 20,000 distinct CDR3 sequences, under 75% being singletons. Source material: CD4+ T cells from blood, cultured in vitro. The receptors derive from a human donor who had recovered from COVID-19. Both conserved end residues are part of each CDR3. The order of the fields is clone size, V gene, J gene, D gene, CDR3 DNA, CDR3 protein. D genes are given only for firm matches. Clone sizes are given selectively: once, few, many, or a class where the clone is expanded.

few,TRBV20-1,TRBJ2-3,.,TGCAGTGCCGGTTATGTCGATACGCAGTATTTT,CSAGYVDTQYF
few,TRBV6-1,TRBJ1-2,.,TGTGCCAGCAGGTTAGGACAGAACTATGGCTACACCTTC,CASRLGQNYGYTF
.,TRBV20-1,TRBJ2-5,.,TGCAGTGCTAGCGGGGAGTCAGAGTACCAAGAGACCCAGTACTTC,CSASGESEYQETQYF
few,TRBV6-5,TRBJ1-2,.,TGTGCCAGCAGTTCGAACACCAACTATGGCTACACCTTC,CASSSNTNYGYTF
.,TRBV2,TRBJ1-3,TRBD1,TGTGCCAGCACCCCGGGACAGGGGTACACCATATATTTT,CASTPGQGYTIYF
.,TRBV20-1,TRBJ1-1,.,TGCAGTGCTAGGATAGGGGGGCGCGGTTGGGGTGAAGCTTTCTTT,CSARIGGRGWGEAFF
.,TRBV6-1,TRBJ1-6,.,TGTGCCAGCAGTCGGACGCACTTT,CASSRTHF
.,TRBV19,TRBJ1-2,TRBD1,TGTGCCAGTAGTATGAAGACAGGGGGCGTACACTATGGCTACACCTTC,CASSMKTGGVHYGYTF
.,TRBV7-9,TRBJ2-2,.,TGTGCCAGCAGCTTAGCCATCAACACCGGGGAGCTGTTTTTT,CASSLAINTGELFF
few,TRBV20-1,TRBJ1-2,TRBD1,TGCAGTGCTCTCGCTCGTCCGGGTGAGGGGACAGGATTAATTAACTATGGCTACACCTTC,CSALARPGEGTGLINYGYTF
.,TRBV21-1,TRBJ1-4,.,TGTGCCAGCAGCAATGACAGGGGGCGAGGTAATGAAAAACTGTTTTTT,CASSNDRGRGNEKLFF
.,TRBV7-9,TRBJ1-3,.,TGTGTCAGCAGCTTAACTGTCGGATCTGGAAACACCATATATTTT,CVSSLTVGSGNTIYF
.,TRBV19,TRBJ2-3,.,TGTGCCAGTAGTCCGACTCGGGCAGATACGCAGTATTTT,CASSPTRADTQYF
.,TRBV7-2,TRBJ2-3,.,TGTGCCAGCAGCTTAAAGTTTGAAGTAGGGCGCACAGATACGCAGTATTTT,CASSLKFEVGRTDTQYF
.,TRBV2,TRBJ1-2,.,TGTGCCAGCAGTGAAGACAGCTATGGCTACACCTTC,CASSEDSYGYTF
.,TRBV6-1,TRBJ2-1,.,TGTGCCAGCAGATCGGCAGCGGAAGACAATGAGCAGTTCTTC,CASRSAAEDNEQFF
.,TRBV20-1,TRBJ2-1,TRBD2,TGCAGTGCTGGACTAGCGGAACGATACAATGAGCAGTTCTTC,CSAGLAERYNEQFF
.,TRBV20-1,TRBJ2-1,TRBD2,TGCAGTGCTTCCCGTCCGGGACTAGCGGGAGTAGAGCAGTTCTTC,CSASRPGLAGVEQFF
few,TRBV2,TRBJ2-5,TRBD2,TGTGCCAGCAGTGAAGGGGGACTATCAGGAGAGACCCAGTACTTC,CASSEGGLSGETQYF
.,TRBV7-2,TRBJ2-1,.,TGTGCCAGCAGCTCGCGGTGGGGGGGCCTTGCTGAGCAGTTCTTC,CASSSRWGGLAEQFF
.,TRBV20-1,TRBJ1-3,.,TGCAGTGCTAGAGATCCGAAGGCTGGAAACACCATATATTTT,CSARDPKAGNTIYF
.,TRBV20-1,TRBJ2-5,TRBD2,TGCAGTGCTATTTCTCTCCTAGCGGGGGAAAAAGAGACCCAGTACTTC,CSAISLLAGEKETQYF